A single sample gave rise to the 13 T cell receptor beta chains below, sequenced in a study of T cells in Graves' hyperthyroidism and ophthalmopathy. TCR beta CDR3 regions were amplified from RNA transcripts. Initially, a first-round RT-PCR of the TCR CDR3 employed the HTBI primer set. TCRdb analysed the multiplex PCR reads with MiXCR anew, one entry per CDR3 protein. Of some 760,000 distinct CDR3 sequences listed, 13% to 15% are singletons. The sample comprised blood. These receptor sequences come from a woman aged 18-29 years with Graves' hyperthyroidism.

This clonotype appeared a few times. The chain has TRBV6-1 and TRBJ2-3; 13 bases fit TRBD2. The trim removed 4 bases at V and 3 bases at J, leaving 4 bases unmatched. CDR1 MNHNS and CDR2 SASEGT come from the germline V gene. The CDR3 runs 16 residues. The CDR3 loop is CASSGAGLAGTDTQYF. The CDR3, as DNA: TGTGCCAGCAGTGGAGCGGGACTAGCGGGAACAGATACGCAGTATTTT.

The gene calls are TRBV12-3 or TRBV12-4 and TRBJ2-4; TRBD1 matches at 8 bases. V was clipped by 7 bases and J by 2 bases; unmatched bases: 7. The CDR3 runs 15 residues. The CDR3, as DNA: TGTGCCAGCACACCAGGGGGCGCGACCAAAAACATTCAGTACTTC. This encodes CASTPGGATKNIQYF.

This clonotype was recorded many times. The rearrangement uses TRBV28 and TRBJ1-3; D not certain. V lost 6 bases to trimming and J lost 1 base, with 7 bases between them. The CDR3 is made up of 13 amino acids. Germline V gene lookup returns CDR1 MDHEN and CDR2 SYDVKM. CDR3 bases: TGTGCCAGCAGCCTATTTTCTGGAAACACCATATATTTT. Its protein is CASSLFSGNTIYF.

In this sample, this clonotype turned up many times. This chain connects TRBV28 to TRBJ2-7; D unclear. CDR1 MDHEN and CDR2 SYDVKM come from the germline V gene. V was pared by 5 bases and J by 0 bases, with 11 bases between. The CDR3 is 14 residues long. The CDR3 here is CASSPYSASYEQYF. Here the CDR3 DNA reads TGTGCCAGCAGTCCGTACTCGGCCTCCTACGAGCAGTACTTC. Full variable domain (rest looked up from reference TRBV28 and TRBJ2-7): DVKVTQSSRYLVKRTGEKVFLECVQDMDHENMFWYRQDPGLGLRLIYFSYDVKMKEKGDIPEGYSVSREKKERFSLILESASTNQTSMYLCASSPYSASYEQYFGPGTRLTVT.

J is TRBJ1-1 and V is TRBV6-5; D uncertain. The CDR3 runs to 11 residues. From germline, CDR1 is MNHEY and CDR2 SVGAGI. V was shortened by 2 bases and J by 9 bases, with 7 bases between the two germline ends. CDR3 residues: CASSYREQAFF. In nucleotides, the CDR3 is TGTGCCAGCAGTTACAGGGAGCAAGCTTTCTTT.

The CDR3 coding sequence is TGCAGTGCTAGAGACCTTAGACAGGGGGACTATAGCAATCAGCCCCAGCATTTT. Its translation is CSARDLRQGDYSNQPQHF. V and J are TRBV20-1 and TRBJ1-5; 9 bases line up with TRBD1. Germline CDR1 reads DFQATT; CDR2 reads SNEGSKA (reference sequence). The CDR3 has 18 residues. V gave up 0 bases and J gave up 0 bases; unmatched junction bases: 9.

This clonotype was seen more than once but under ten times. The chain links TRBV19 to TRBJ2-2, with D unresolved. The J call may be in error: the DNA end matches TRBJ1-1 better. Germline V gene lookup returns CDR1 LNHDA and CDR2 SQIVND (reference sequence). This CDR3 has 15 residues. The CDR3 here is CASSIGPSGAPGAFF. In DNA, the CDR3 is TGTGCCAGTAGTATAGGACCTTCGGGAGCGCCGGGAGCTTTCTTT.

The V and J genes are TRBV4-3 and TRBJ2-3, with 7 bases fitting TRBD1. The germline gives CDR1 LGHNA, CDR2 YSLEER. J was trimmed by 4 bases and V by 1 base; bases with no gene match: 14. This CDR3 is built from 18 residues. The CDR3 reads CASSQVKNLAQGADTQYF. The CDR3 DNA reads TGCGCCAGCAGCCAAGTAAAGAATCTAGCCCAGGGGGCAGATACGCAGTATTTT.

This sequence joins TRBV25-1 and TRBJ1-5; D might be TRBD1 (6 bases). Trimming removed 8 bases at V and 1 base at J, with 12 bases between. The length of the CDR3 is 14 residues. Germline V CDR1 and CDR2: MGHDK, SYGVNS. For the CDR3, the DNA is TGTGCCAGCGGGGGGCGATCGAGCAATCAGCCCCAGCATTTT. This sequence encodes CASGGRSSNQPQHF. Complete variable domain (other parts from reference TRBV25-1 and TRBJ1-5): EADIYQTPRYLVIGTGKKITLECSQTMGHDKMYWYQQDPGMELHLIHYSYGVNSTEKGDLSSESTVSRIRTEHFPLTLESARPSHTSQYLCASGGRSSNQPQHFGDGTRLSIL.

This sequence joins TRBV24-1 and TRBJ2-7; D is possibly TRBD2 (5 bases). Looked up from germline, CDR1 is KGHDR and CDR2 is SFDVKD. The CDR3 length is 13 residues. The V gene lost 3 bases and the J gene lost 4 bases, with 9 bases spanning the gap. The CDR3 sequence: CATSDRGLYEQYF. For the CDR3, the DNA is TGTGCCACCAGTGATCGAGGGTTATACGAGCAGTACTTC.

This clonotype was counted between two and nine times. V is TRBV6-1 and J is TRBJ2-6, with D perhaps matching TRBD2 (5 bases). The CDR3 consists of 15 residues. The germline CDR1 and CDR2 sequences are MNHNS and SASEGT. Trimming cost V 6 bases and J 0 bases, with 9 bases left between them. CDR3 in amino acids: CASSDYSSGANVLTF. The DNA of the CDR3 is TGTGCCAGCAGCGACTACAGCTCTGGGGCCAACGTCCTGACTTTC.

This clonotype was seen ten or more times. The chain combines TRBV11-2 with TRBJ1-4; TRBD1 agrees at 8 bases. The V segment lost 5 bases and the J segment 8 bases; nucleotides outside the gene matches: 10. Germline CDR1 is SGHAT and CDR2 is FQNNGV. This CDR3 region has 15 residues. CDR3 nucleotide sequence: TGTGCCAGCAGCCCCGTGGGGGGACAGGAGGAAAAACTGTTTTTT. Translated, it gives CASSPVGGQEEKLFF.

Of note for this clonotype: A clone one base away is much larger, so this may be a read error. Likely a read error: the CDR3 ends without its conserved phenylalanine or tryptophan. The chain recombines TRBV7-9 with TRBJ2-7; the D call may be TRBD1 or TRBD2 (5 bases each). Trimming left V 7 bases short and J 1 base short, with 11 bases between. This CDR3 comprises 13 residues. CDR1 SEHNR and CDR2 FQNEAQ come from the germline V gene (reference sequence). In DNA, the CDR3 is TGTGCCAGCACCCCCGGGGCGTCCTACGAGCAGTACTTA. Its protein is CASTPGASYEQYL.